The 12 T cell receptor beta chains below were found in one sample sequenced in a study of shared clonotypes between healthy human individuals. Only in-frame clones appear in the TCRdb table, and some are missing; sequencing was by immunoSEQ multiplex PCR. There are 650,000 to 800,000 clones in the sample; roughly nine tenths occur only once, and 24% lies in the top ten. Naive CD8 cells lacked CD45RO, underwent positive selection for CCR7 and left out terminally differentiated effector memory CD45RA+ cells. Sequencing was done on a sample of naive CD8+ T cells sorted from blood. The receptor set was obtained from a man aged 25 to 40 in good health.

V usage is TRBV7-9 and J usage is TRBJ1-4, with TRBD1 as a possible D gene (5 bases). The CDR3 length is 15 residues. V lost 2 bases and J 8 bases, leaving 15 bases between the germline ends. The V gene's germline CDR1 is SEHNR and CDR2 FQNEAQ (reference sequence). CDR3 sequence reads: CASSLRGQGGEKLFF. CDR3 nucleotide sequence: TGTGCCAGCAGCTTAAGAGGGCAGGGCGGCGAAAAACTGTTTTTT.

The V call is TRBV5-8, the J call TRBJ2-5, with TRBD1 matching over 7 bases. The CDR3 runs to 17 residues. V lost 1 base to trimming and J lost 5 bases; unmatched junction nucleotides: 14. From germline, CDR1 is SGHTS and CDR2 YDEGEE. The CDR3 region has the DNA TGTGCCAGCAGCTTGCTTCGCCAGGGGGTGATCGGGGAGACCCAGTACTTC. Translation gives CASSLLRQGVIGETQYF.

CDR3 DNA: TGTGCCAGTAGTGATTCTCCGGGACAGGGTCTCAGTGAAGCTTTCTTT. This codes for CASSDSPGQGLSEAFF. The rearrangement joins TRBV19 to TRBJ1-1; 9 bases align to TRBD1. This CDR3 is built from 16 residues. Germline CDR1 LNHDA, CDR2 SQIVND (reference sequence). V trimming: 5 bases; J trimming: 7 bases; junction bases outside the gene matches: 14.

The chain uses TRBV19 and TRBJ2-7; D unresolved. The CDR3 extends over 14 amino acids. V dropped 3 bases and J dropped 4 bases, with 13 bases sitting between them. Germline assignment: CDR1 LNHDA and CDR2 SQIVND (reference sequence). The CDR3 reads CASSIESGWYEQYF. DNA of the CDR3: TGTGCCAGTAGTATCGAATCGGGTTGGTACGAGCAGTACTTC.

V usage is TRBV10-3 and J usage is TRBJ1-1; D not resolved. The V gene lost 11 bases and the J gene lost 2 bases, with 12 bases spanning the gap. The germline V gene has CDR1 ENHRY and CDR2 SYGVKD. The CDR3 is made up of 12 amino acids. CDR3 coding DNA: TGTGCCCACCGATCCTTTAACACTGAAGCTTTCTTT. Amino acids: CAHRSFNTEAFF.

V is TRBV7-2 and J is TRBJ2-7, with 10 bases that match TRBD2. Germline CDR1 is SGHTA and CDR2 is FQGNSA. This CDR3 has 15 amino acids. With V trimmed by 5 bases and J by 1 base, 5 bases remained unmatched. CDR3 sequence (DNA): TGTGCCAGCAGCCGACGGACTAGCGGATCCTACGAGCAGTACTTC. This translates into CASSRRTSGSYEQYF.

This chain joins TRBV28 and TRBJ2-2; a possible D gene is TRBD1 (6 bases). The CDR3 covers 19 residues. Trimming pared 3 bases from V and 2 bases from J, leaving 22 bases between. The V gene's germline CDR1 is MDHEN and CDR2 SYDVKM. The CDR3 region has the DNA TGTGCCAGCAGTTTGGGCCTCTGGAGACAGGCGATTAACACCGGGGAGCTGTTTTTT. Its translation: CASSLGLWRQAINTGELFF. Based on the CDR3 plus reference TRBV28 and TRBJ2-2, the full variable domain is DVKVTQSSRYLVKRTGEKVFLECVQDMDHENMFWYRQDPGLGLRLIYFSYDVKMKEKGDIPEGYSVSREKKERFSLILESASTNQTSMYLCASSLGLWRQAINTGELFFGEGSRLTVL.

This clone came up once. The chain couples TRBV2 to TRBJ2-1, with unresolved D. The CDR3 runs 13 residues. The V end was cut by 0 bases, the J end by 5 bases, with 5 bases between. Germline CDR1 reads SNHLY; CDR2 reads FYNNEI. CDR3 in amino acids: CASSEANNNEQFF. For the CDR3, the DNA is TGTGCCAGCAGTGAAGCGAATAACAATGAGCAGTTCTTC.

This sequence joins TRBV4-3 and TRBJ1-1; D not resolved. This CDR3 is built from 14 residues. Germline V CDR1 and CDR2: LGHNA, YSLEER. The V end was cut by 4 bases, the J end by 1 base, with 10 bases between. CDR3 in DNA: TGCGCCAGCAGCCCTAGGGCCCCGAACACTGAAGCTTTCTTT. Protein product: CASSPRAPNTEAFF.

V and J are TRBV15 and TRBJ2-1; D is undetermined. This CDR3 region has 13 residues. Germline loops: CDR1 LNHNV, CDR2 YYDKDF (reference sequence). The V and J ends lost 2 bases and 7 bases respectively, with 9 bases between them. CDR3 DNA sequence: TGTGCCACCAGCAGAAATTACCGGAATGAGCAGTTCTTC. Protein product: CATSRNYRNEQFF. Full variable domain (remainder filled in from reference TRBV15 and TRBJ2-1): DAMVIQNPRYQVTQFGKPVTLSCSQTLNHNVMYWYQQKSSQAPKLLFHYYDKDFNNEADTPDNFQSRRPNTSFCFLDIRSPGLGDTAMYLCATSRNYRNEQFFGPGTRLTVL.

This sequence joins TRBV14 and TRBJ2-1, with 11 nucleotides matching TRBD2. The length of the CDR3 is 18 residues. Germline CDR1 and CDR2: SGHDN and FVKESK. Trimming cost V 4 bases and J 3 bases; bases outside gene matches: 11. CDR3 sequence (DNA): TGTGCCAGCAGCCCGCCTCTAGATAGCGGGAGGGTCTACAATGAGCAGTTCTTC. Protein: CASSPPLDSGRVYNEQFF.

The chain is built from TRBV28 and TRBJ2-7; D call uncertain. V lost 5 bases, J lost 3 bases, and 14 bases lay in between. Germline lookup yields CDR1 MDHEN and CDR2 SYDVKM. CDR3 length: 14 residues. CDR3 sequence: CASSPHRVSYEQYF. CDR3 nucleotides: TGTGCCAGCAGTCCCCATAGAGTCAGCTACGAGCAGTACTTC.